This entry features one T cell receptor (beta chain) sequence. Which antigen it targets is not known. Base qualities are not provided; no much larger clone lies one nucleotide away. The sample belongs to a study of blood T cell repertoires in COVID-19 (dated by TCRdb to the early 2020s). Broadly, across the study: Samples from collaborators originated in the United States, Italy and Spain and spanned both the acute and convalescent phases of COVID-19. A de-identified subject ID, COVID-19 status, age in years and sex were almost always included in the sample metadata. The samples were drawn from the first 160 participants of the ongoing ImmuneRACE study and from 1,254 subjects provided by 6 global collaborators. HLA class I and class II types, where available, came from metadata supplied by the sample provider rather than from assay-based typing. The prospective study material was composed of cDNA or gDNA derived from T cells, B-cell-depleted T cells, or PBMCs. Subjects who had been exposed to COVID-19, were actively infected with it, or had recovered from it provided the deeply sampled blood TCRbeta repertoires that made up the dataset. The repertoires were released in a freely available public database intended as a resource for research on the immune response to SARS-CoV-2.

One collaborating source in Seattle enrolled patients during active infection and followed them longitudinally through the course of disease. Collaborating institutions collected whole blood in K2EDTA tubes following their own protocols. For TCRbeta analysis, collaborators shipped samples in one of three forms: frozen whole blood, isolated PBMCs, or DNA extracted from either of those sample types. Trimming takes 3 bases off V and 5 bases off J; junction bases not matched to a gene: 4. The germline V gene supplies CDR1 SGHDT and CDR2 YYEEEE. The CDR3 spans 13 residues, from the cysteine through the phenylalanine. Solely the CDR3 DNA is kept, with 39 bases framed from the first base. TCRbeta CDR3 regions were amplified from genomic DNA using the immunoSEQ Assay, a bias-controlled multiplex PCR. On the study's bioinformatics: Within the assay, amplification of reference gene primers was used to estimate how many nucleated cells each sample contained. Sequence reads were collapsed and filtered to measure the absolute abundance of every unique TCRbeta CDR3 rearrangement. Productive Simpson clonality was computed per sample as the square root of Simpson's diversity index over productive rearrangements. In TCRdb, the immuneACCESS table is reduced to in-frame sequences with V and J assigned. These tables do not hold every clone; where another copy was compared, an unresolved V gene accounts for under half, and the others remain unexplained. Clonal size and the V and J genes are those of that table, whereas D and trimming came from the DNA. For this sample the table gives 210,000 or so clones, of which 75% to 85% were detected only once. The ten largest clones add up to around 1.3% of the sample.

Broad study findings and their caveats: The quantity of clinical and demographic metadata differed by source and by participant and was supplied without curation.

The chain joins TRBV5-6 to TRBJ2-5, and 7 junction bases match TRBD1. Sequences were obtained from peripheral blood. The TCR was taken from a woman in her 30s with COVID-19, enrolled during active disease. This receptor carries the CDR3 CASSSATGETQYF. The DNA sequence reads TGTGCCAGCAGCTCGGCGACAGGGGAGACCCAGTACTTC.